The sequence of this T cell receptor beta chain was determined in a study of blood T cell repertoires in COVID-19. The data were produced by immunoSEQ multiplex PCR, yet TCRdb's version contains in-frame clones alone and is incomplete. The sample includes 30,000 to 40,000 clones, approximately 85% of them seen just once. Germline CDR1 reads MGHRA; CDR2 reads YSYEKL. The CDR3 loop spans 15 amino acids. V was clipped by 3 bases and J by 7 bases; unmatched bases: 6. The receptor was derived from a human donor in a cohort sampled during active COVID-19. The chain uses TRBV4-1 and TRBJ1-4; 9 bases match TRBD1. What was sequenced was peripheral blood. The CDR3 is CASSQGQGGVEKLFF. CDR3 DNA sequence: TGCGCCAGCAGCCAGGGACAGGGCGGTGTTGAAAAACTGTTTTTT.